The 32 T cell receptor beta chains given below trace back to one sample, sequenced in a study of beta chain features in type 1 diabetes. General study results and limits: There was a moderate but significant shortening of TCRB CDR3s in all four CD4+ subsets of Type 1 diabetes patients.

The antigens these receptors bind are not known. Sequenced material consisted of expressed TCRB transcripts (all of the isolated RNA was reverse transcribed). Libraries were prepared by immunoSEQ multiplex PCR; TCRdb keeps only in-frame clonotypes and omits some of them. The sample includes around 280,000 clones, around 16% of them seen just once. The sample comprised naive CD4+ T cells from blood. Every receptor here comes from a young man with type 1 diabetes.

This clone was detected a few times. V usage is TRBV7-2 and J usage is TRBJ2-1; 10 positions match TRBD2. V shed 1 base, J shed 9 bases, and the junction held 6 bases outside the gene matches. The germline CDR1 and CDR2 sequences are SGHTA and FQGNSA. CDR3 length: 15 residues. CDR3 nucleotide sequence: TGTGCCAGCAGCTTAGTAAGCGGGGGGGCCGGTGAGCAGTTCTTC. This codes for CASSLVSGGAGEQFF.

The CDR3 sequence: CASSQARGDRVYEQYF. CDR3 DNA sequence: TGCGCCAGCAGCCAAGCTAGGGGGGACAGAGTTTACGAGCAGTACTTC. The chain combines TRBV4-1 with TRBJ2-7, with a weak D call TRBD1 (7 bases). The CDR3 contains 16 residues. Germline CDR1 is MGHRA and CDR2 is YSYEKL. Trimming removed 1 base from V and 4 bases from J, with 17 bases in between.

This clone was seen only a few times. The rearrangement uses TRBV28 and TRBJ2-7, with TRBD1 matching 9 bases. This CDR3 spans 16 amino acids. Germline CDR1 and CDR2: MDHEN and SYDVKM. The V gene end was trimmed by 5 bases and the J gene end by 0 bases; junction bases not matched to a gene: 8. The CDR3 nucleotides are TGTGCCAGCAGTGCCCCGGGACAGGGATTCTCCTACGAGCAGTACTTC. Translated: CASSAPGQGFSYEQYF. Full variable domain (remainder filled in from reference TRBV28 and TRBJ2-7): DVKVTQSSRYLVKRTGEKVFLECVQDMDHENMFWYRQDPGLGLRLIYFSYDVKMKEKGDIPEGYSVSREKKERFSLILESASTNQTSMYLCASSAPGQGFSYEQYFGPGTRLTVT.

The chain uses TRBV7-2 and TRBJ2-1, with D perhaps TRBD2 (5 bases). The CDR3 consists of 12 residues. Per germline, CDR1 SGHTA and CDR2 FQGNSA. The ends were cut back, 5 bases at V and 9 bases at J, with 11 bases in the middle. The CDR3 DNA sequence: TGTGCCAGCAGCGACCTGGGAGTTGAGCAGTTCTTC. This sequence encodes CASSDLGVEQFF.

This chain joins TRBV7-9 and TRBJ1-5; TRBD1 matches 9 bases. The CDR3 is 15 residues long. The trim removed 5 bases at V and 1 base at J, leaving 3 bases unmatched. Germline CDR1 SEHNR, CDR2 FQNEAQ (reference sequence). CDR3 DNA: TGTGCCAGCAGCCCGGGACAGGGAAGCAATCAGCCCCAGCATTTT. As protein: CASSPGQGSNQPQHF.

This clone was observed a handful of times. DNA of the CDR3: TGTGCCAGCAGCTTGGATACTAGCGGGAGGGCGGAGACCCAGTACTTC. It encodes CASSLDTSGRAETQYF. V is TRBV5-4 and J is TRBJ2-5; 13 nucleotides match TRBD2. The germline V gene has CDR1 SGHNT and CDR2 YYREEE (reference sequence). V lost 0 bases, J lost 5 bases, and 4 bases stayed unmatched. The CDR3 length is 16 residues.

The V gene is TRBV27, the J gene TRBJ1-1; D is undetermined. Germline CDR1 is MNHEY and CDR2 is SMNVEV (reference sequence). The CDR3 consists of 15 residues. The germline V and J ends were trimmed by 2 bases and 0 bases, with 10 bases remaining between them. The DNA of the CDR3 is TGTGCCAGCAGTTTACTCCAACAGTTGAACACTGAAGCTTTCTTT. This codes for CASSLLQQLNTEAFF.

The rearrangement links TRBV7-2 to TRBJ1-5, with TRBD1 as a possible D gene (5 bases). Germline V gene data show CDR1 as SGHTA and CDR2 as FQGNSA. The CDR3 consists of 13 residues. V was pared by 2 bases and J by 4 bases, with 6 bases between. CDR3 residues: CASSLQGNQPQHF. The CDR3, as DNA: TGTGCCAGCAGCTTACAGGGTAATCAGCCCCAGCATTTT. Full variable domain (outside the CDR3, taken from reference TRBV7-2 and TRBJ1-5): GAGVSQSPSNKVTEKGKDVELRCDPISGHTALYWYRQSLGQGLEFLIYFQGNSAPDKSGLPSDRFSAERTGGSVSTLTIQRTQQEDSAVYLCASSLQGNQPQHFGDGTRLSIL.

This clone was detected a few times. V usage is TRBV9 and J usage is TRBJ2-3; a possible D gene is TRBD2 (6 bases). This CDR3 comprises 16 residues. V shed 0 bases and J shed 2 bases, with 13 bases lying between them. Germline V lookup: CDR1 SGDLS, CDR2 YYNGEE. CDR3 DNA: TGTGCCAGCAGCGTAGGATTTAGCGGAATCACAGATACGCAGTATTTT. Protein sequence: CASSVGFSGITDTQYF.

The table lists this clone with a few counts. This sequence joins TRBV5-4 and TRBJ2-1; 9 bases align to TRBD2. The V gene's germline CDR1 is SGHNT and CDR2 YYREEE (reference sequence). This CDR3 region has 15 residues. The ends lost 3 bases at V and 7 bases at J; junction bases unmatched: 8. The CDR3 is CASSSPGLAGNEQFF. CDR3 coding DNA: TGTGCCAGCAGCTCTCCGGGACTAGCAGGGAATGAGCAGTTCTTC. The complete variable domain, with remaining parts taken from reference TRBV5-4 and TRBJ2-1, reads ETGVTQSPTHLIKTRGQQVTLRCSSQSGHNTVSWYQQALGQGPQFIFQYYREEENGRGNFPPRFSGLQFPNYSSELNVNALELDDSALYLCASSSPGLAGNEQFFGPGTRLTVL.

V and J are TRBV7-2 and TRBJ1-2; 9 bases are a match to TRBD1. The V gene end was trimmed by 2 bases and the J gene end by 5 bases; junction bases not matched to a gene: 12. From germline, CDR1 is SGHTA and CDR2 FQGNSA. The CDR3 covers 17 residues. This CDR3 reads CASSLNWDRDVPYGYTF. The CDR3 DNA is TGTGCCAGCAGCTTAAATTGGGACAGGGATGTACCATATGGCTACACCTTC.

This clone was seen a few times. The V gene is TRBV30, the J gene TRBJ1-2, with 10 bases lining up with TRBD1. The CDR3 extends over 14 amino acids. Germline CDR1 is GTSNPN and CDR2 is SVGIG (reference sequence). V shed 2 bases, J shed 7 bases, and the junction held 7 bases outside the gene matches. The CDR3 here is CAWSRDRGVSGYTF. CDR3 DNA sequence: TGTGCCTGGAGTCGGGACAGGGGAGTGAGTGGCTACACCTTC.

The V gene is TRBV2, the J gene TRBJ2-6; D call uncertain. Per germline, CDR1 SNHLY and CDR2 FYNNEI. The germline V and J ends were trimmed by 4 bases and 4 bases, with 14 bases remaining between them. The CDR3 covers 16 residues. The CDR3 DNA follows: TGTGCCAGCAGTGCCCGACTGCTCTTCGGGGCCAACGTCCTGACTTTC. As protein: CASSARLLFGANVLTF.

This clone was observed a few times. The chain couples TRBV30 to TRBJ2-7; 8 bases map to TRBD2. Germline-derived CDR1 and CDR2 are GTSNPN and SVGIG (reference sequence). This CDR3 comprises 15 residues. V lost 2 bases to trimming and J lost 2 bases; unmatched junction nucleotides: 8. CDR3 coding DNA: TGTGCCTGGAGTTCGACTAGCGTACCAACCTACGAGCAGTACTTC. Amino acids: CAWSSTSVPTYEQYF. The complete variable domain, with remaining parts taken from reference TRBV30 and TRBJ2-7, reads SQTIHQWPATLVQPVGSPLSLECTVEGTSNPNLYWYRQAAGRGLQLLFYSVGIGQISSEVPQNLSASRPQDRQFILSSKKLLLSDSGFYLCAWSSTSVPTYEQYFGPGTRLTVT.

The V and J genes are TRBV6-5 and TRBJ1-2; D gene uncertain. V was shortened by 0 bases and J by 4 bases, with 12 bases between the two germline ends. There are 15 residues in the CDR3. Per germline, CDR1 MNHEY and CDR2 SVGAGI. The CDR3 loop reads CASSYSMLSVYGYTF. The CDR3 DNA follows: TGTGCCAGCAGTTACTCGATGCTCTCGGTCTATGGCTACACCTTC.

The genes are TRBV4-1 and TRBJ2-7; D may be TRBD2 (6 bases). Germline V lookup: CDR1 MGHRA, CDR2 YSYEKL. V lost 2 bases and J lost 1, with 6 bases in between. This CDR3 is built from 13 residues. CDR3 amino acids: CASSQSGSYEQYF. CDR3 bases: TGCGCCAGCAGCCAAAGCGGGTCCTACGAGCAGTACTTC.

The chain joins TRBV11-2 to TRBJ2-7; TRBD1 matches at 11 bases. The CDR3 has 14 amino acids. Germline values: CDR1 SGHAT, CDR2 FQNNGV. V dropped 5 bases and J dropped 4; count of bases not matched to a gene: 4. Written as DNA, the CDR3 is TGTGCCAGCAGCGTGGACAGGGGGCAGTACGAGCAGTACTTC. Translated: CASSVDRGQYEQYF.

The chain recombines TRBV6-1 with TRBJ2-5; 14 bases fit TRBD2. Germline-derived CDR1 and CDR2 are MNHNS and SASEGT. This CDR3 has 15 amino acids. The ends lost 6 bases at V and 4 bases at J; junction bases unmatched: 4. CDR3 sequence (DNA): TGTGCCAGCAGATACGGGACTAGCGGGAGAGAGACCCAGTACTTC. Its translation: CASRYGTSGRETQYF.

The chain is built from TRBV5-4 and TRBJ2-3; TRBD2 matches at 7 bases. Trimming at V came to 8 bases and at J to 0 bases, leaving 12 bases not matched to a gene. This CDR3 spans 16 amino acids. Germline CDR1 is SGHNT and CDR2 is YYREEE (reference sequence). The CDR3 bases are TGTGCCAGTATCCCATGGGGGGGAACTAGCACAGATACGCAGTATTTT. Amino acids: CASIPWGGTSTDTQYF.

This clone was found a few times. This chain links TRBV30 with TRBJ1-2; 9 nucleotides agree with TRBD1. Germline trimming cut 5 bases from V and 10 bases from J; bases unmatched to any gene: 8. Germline lookup yields CDR1 GTSNPN and CDR2 SVGIG (reference sequence). The CDR3 is made up of 12 amino acids. The CDR3 sequence is CAWDGTGLDYTF. The DNA for the CDR3 is TGTGCCTGGGATGGGACAGGGCTAGACTACACCTTC.

The rearrangement joins TRBV19 to TRBJ2-7; the D is unclear. Trimming stripped 6 bases from V and 0 bases from J, with 9 bases between. The CDR3 covers 13 residues. Looked up from germline, CDR1 is LNHDA and CDR2 is SQIVND (reference sequence). Here the CDR3 reads CASRARASYEQYF. In DNA form, the CDR3 reads TGTGCCAGTAGAGCAAGAGCCTCCTACGAGCAGTACTTC.

J is TRBJ2-7 and V is TRBV7-9; D is uncertain. The CDR3 spans 14 residues. The V and J ends lost 1 base and 4 bases respectively, with 11 bases between them. Germline V lookup: CDR1 SEHNR, CDR2 FQNEAQ (reference sequence). Written as DNA, the CDR3 is TGTGCCAGCAGCTTAGATTTACTATATTACGAGCAGTACTTC. It is translated as CASSLDLLYYEQYF.

This chain links TRBV7-2 with TRBJ2-1; tentatively, D is TRBD2 (5 bases). V lost 5 bases to trimming and J lost 8 bases, with 13 bases between them. Germline values: CDR1 SGHTA, CDR2 FQGNSA. CDR3 length equals 13 residues. The CDR3 loop is CASSARTGDEQFF. The CDR3 region has the DNA TGTGCCAGCAGCGCCAGAACCGGGGATGAGCAGTTCTTC.

The V and J genes are TRBV4-3 and TRBJ2-5; tentatively, D is TRBD2 (6 bases). V lost 0 bases and J 7 bases, leaving 9 bases between the germline ends. CDR1 and CDR2 (germline): LGHNA, YSLEER. The CDR3 extends over 13 amino acids. For the CDR3, the DNA is TGCGCCAGCAGCCAAGATGTGGAGGGGACCCAGTACTTC. Amino acid sequence: CASSQDVEGTQYF.

This clone was counted a few times. The chain employs TRBV11-2 and TRBJ2-7; a possible D gene is TRBD1 (6 bases). V was trimmed by 6 bases and J by 6 bases, leaving 21 bases between them. This CDR3 has 15 amino acids. CDR1 and CDR2 from the germline V gene are SGHAT and FQNNGV. As DNA, the CDR3 is TGTGCCAGCAGTCCCGGGACATCGGTCGCGGTCGAGCAGTACTTC. Amino acids: CASSPGTSVAVEQYF.

The genes are TRBV30 and TRBJ2-2; 9 bases align to TRBD1. Trimming at V came to 5 bases and at J to 7 bases, leaving 8 bases not matched to a gene. The CDR3 has 14 amino acids. Germline V lookup: CDR1 GTSNPN, CDR2 SVGIG (reference sequence). In DNA, the CDR3 is TGTGCCTGGGGTCGGACAGGGGCGGTCGGGGAGCTGTTTTTT. It encodes CAWGRTGAVGELFF. The whole variable domain, filled in from reference TRBV30 and TRBJ2-2, reads SQTIHQWPATLVQPVGSPLSLECTVEGTSNPNLYWYRQAAGRGLQLLFYSVGIGQISSEVPQNLSASRPQDRQFILSSKKLLLSDSGFYLCAWGRTGAVGELFFGEGSRLTVL.

This chain uses TRBV4-1 with TRBJ1-1; D perhaps matches TRBD1 (6 bases). Between the trimmed V and J ends, which lost 5 bases and 1 base, there was a span of 14 bases. The CDR3 loop spans 15 amino acids. From germline, CDR1 is MGHRA and CDR2 YSYEKL. CDR3 in amino acids: CASSLTKTGNTEAFF. The CDR3 nucleotides read TGCGCCAGCAGCTTAACGAAGACAGGGAACACTGAAGCTTTCTTT.

Written as DNA, the CDR3 is TGTGCCAGCAGCCTACAACAGGGGGTCTATGGCTACACCTTC. Protein product: CASSLQQGVYGYTF. V gene TRBV28 combines with J gene TRBJ1-2; 8 nucleotides agree with TRBD1. Losses at the gene ends were 6 bases for V and 4 bases for J; bases not matched to a gene: 7. This CDR3 spans 14 amino acids. Per the germline V gene, CDR1 is MDHEN and CDR2 is SYDVKM.

A few counts support this clone. This chain uses TRBV11-2 with TRBJ1-1; D perhaps matches TRBD1 (5 bases). The ends were cut back, 0 bases at V and 5 bases at J, with 10 bases in the middle. The CDR3 loop spans 14 amino acids. Looked up from germline, CDR1 is SGHAT and CDR2 is FQNNGV. The CDR3 coding sequence is TGTGCCAGCAGCTTAGATCCCCGGGGGACTGAAGCTTTCTTT. Translating it yields CASSLDPRGTEAFF.

The J gene is TRBJ2-1, the V gene TRBV7-6; 7 nucleotides line up with TRBD2. CDR1 is SGHVS, CDR2 FNYEAQ, per germline. V shed 1 base, J shed 3 bases, and the junction held 6 bases outside the gene matches. This CDR3 region has 16 residues. The CDR3 is CASSLDWGGGYNEQFF. Here the CDR3 DNA reads TGTGCCAGCAGCTTAGACTGGGGCGGGGGCTACAATGAGCAGTTCTTC.

V and J are TRBV18 and TRBJ1-2, with a possible D match to TRBD1 (6 bases). The length of the CDR3 is 13 residues. Germline lookup yields CDR1 KGHSH and CDR2 LQKENI. The V and J ends lost 5 bases and 4 bases respectively, with 11 bases between them. Here the CDR3 DNA reads TGTGCCAGCTCATTGGACAGCATCTATGGCTACACCTTC. It encodes CASSLDSIYGYTF.

This clone was recorded a few times. Here the CDR3 reads CASSQVSAVSTDTQYF. The CDR3 DNA reads TGTGCCAGCAGCCAAGTTAGCGCAGTTAGCACAGATACGCAGTATTTT. The V and J genes are TRBV4-2 and TRBJ2-3; a weak D match, TRBD2 (5 bases). CDR1 is LGHNA, CDR2 YNFKEQ, per germline. V lost 1 base to trimming and J lost 0 bases, with 11 bases between them. This CDR3 comprises 16 residues.